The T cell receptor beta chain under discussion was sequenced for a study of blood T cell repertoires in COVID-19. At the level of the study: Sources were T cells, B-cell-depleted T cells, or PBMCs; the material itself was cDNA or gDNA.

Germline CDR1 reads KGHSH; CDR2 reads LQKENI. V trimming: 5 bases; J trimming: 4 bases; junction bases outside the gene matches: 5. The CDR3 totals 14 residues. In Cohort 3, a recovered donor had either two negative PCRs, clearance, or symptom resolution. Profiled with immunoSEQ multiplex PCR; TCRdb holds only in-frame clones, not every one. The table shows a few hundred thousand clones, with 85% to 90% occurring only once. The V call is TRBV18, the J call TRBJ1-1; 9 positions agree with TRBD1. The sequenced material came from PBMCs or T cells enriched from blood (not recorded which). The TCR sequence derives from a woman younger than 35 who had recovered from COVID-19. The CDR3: CASSGQGKSTEAFF. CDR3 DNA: TGTGCCAGCTCAGGACAGGGGAAGAGCACTGAAGCTTTCTTT.